Listed below are T cell receptor beta chains from one sample, sequenced in a study of blood T cell repertoires in COVID-19. Assay: immunoSEQ multiplex PCR; the TCRdb copy retains only in-frame clones and omits some. The sample yields fewer than 500,000 clones, around 89% seen once. The material sequenced was PBMCs or T cells enriched from blood (not recorded which). These receptors were collected from a woman in her 30s with acute COVID-19. The CDR3 runs from the conserved cysteine through the conserved F or W. Each record gives: CDR3 length, V gene, D gene, J gene, clone size, CDR3 DNA, CDR3 protein. D genes are given only for firm matches. Only part of the rows carry a size: once, few, many, or a class if the clone is expanded.

>14|TRBV2|-|TRBJ1-1|-
TGTGCCAGCAGCATGACAGGATTCGGCACTGAAGCTTTCTTT
CASSMTGFGTEAFF
>14|TRBV9|-|TRBJ2-7|-
TGTGCCAGCAGCGTCGGCGGGGGCTGGATGGAGCAGTACTTC
CASSVGGGWMEQYF
>13|TRBV12-3/TRBV12-4|-|TRBJ2-7|once
TGTGCCAGCAGTTTTTCAGGGGCCTACGAGCAGTACTTC
CASSFSGAYEQYF
>13|TRBV12-3/TRBV12-4|-|TRBJ1-1|-
TGTGCCAGCAGCCCCTTGGGGGCGACTGAAGCTTTCTTT
CASSPLGATEAFF
>18|TRBV6-2/TRBV6-3|-|TRBJ1-4|-
TGTGCCAGCAGTTACTTTAGGATGGGCAGCACAACTAATGAAAAACTGTTTTTT
CASSYFRMGSTTNEKLFF
>13|TRBV7-9|TRBD1|TRBJ1-1|once
TGTGCCAGCAGCCATGGACAGGGTGCTGAAGCTTTCTTT
CASSHGQGAEAFF
>13|TRBV9|TRBD1|TRBJ2-1|-
TGTGCCAGCAGCGTGACAGGGGGAGGTGAGCAGTTCTTC
CASSVTGGGEQFF
>19|TRBV3-1/TRBV3-2|TRBD2|TRBJ2-4|-
TGTGCCAGCAGCCAAGCGGGCGGGCCTAGCGGGGGAATAGGAAACATTCAGTACTTC
CASSQAGGPSGGIGNIQYF
>15|TRBV5-1|TRBD1|TRBJ2-2|-
TGCGCCAGCAGCTTGTCGGACAGGGACACCGGGGAGCTGTTTTTT
CASSLSDRDTGELFF
>13|TRBV10-3|-|TRBJ1-2|once
TGTGCCATCAGTGATGGGGACTCCTATGGCTACACCTTC
CAISDGDSYGYTF
>15|TRBV19|-|TRBJ2-2|-
TGTGCCAGTAGTCCGTTCACAGGGAACACCGGGGAGCTGTTTTTT
CASSPFTGNTGELFF
>13|TRBV27|-|TRBJ2-3|-
TGTGCCAGCAGTTTAGTACTTACAGATACGCAGTATTTT
CASSLVLTDTQYF
>16|TRBV18|-|TRBJ1-1|once
TGTGCCAGCTCACCTACCCAGGACCTTGCGGGCACTGAAGCTTTCTTT
CASSPTQDLAGTEAFF
>17|TRBV7-2|TRBD1|TRBJ2-2|-
TGTGCCAGCAGCTTATCGGGACAGGGGTTATACACCGGGGAGCTGTTTTTT
CASSLSGQGLYTGELFF
>16|TRBV19|TRBD1|TRBJ1-5|-
TGTGCCAGTAGTATTCAGGGGGCCGAGCGCAATCAGCCCCAGCATTTT
CASSIQGAERNQPQHF
>13|TRBV18|-|TRBJ1-1|-
TGTGCCAGCTCACCATGGGCTAACACTGAAGCTTTCTTT
CASSPWANTEAFF
>15|TRBV12-5|TRBD1|TRBJ1-1|few
TGTGCTAGTGGCCAAGACAGGGTTCGGGGCACTGAAGCTTTCTTT
CASGQDRVRGTEAFF
>19|TRBV4-1|TRBD1|TRBJ2-1|-
TGCGCCAGCAGCCAAGGTAAACGTTTAGGGACAGGGAACTACAATGAGCAGTTCTTC
CASSQGKRLGTGNYNEQFF
>15|TRBV5-1|-|TRBJ1-4|once
TGCGCCAGCAGCTCATCCAACAGTGTGAATGAAAAACTGTTTTTT
CASSSSNSVNEKLFF
>16|TRBV14|-|TRBJ1-3|-
TGTGCCAGCAGCCGCTCGCAGGGGAATATAGGAAACACCATATATTTT
CASSRSQGNIGNTIYF
>15|TRBV4-1|-|TRBJ2-1|-
TGCGCCAGCAGCCACGCGACAGGGAGGTCCAATGAGCAGTTCTTC
CASSHATGRSNEQFF
>15|TRBV7-6|-|TRBJ2-7|-
TGTGCCAGCAGCTTATCCAGGGTGCACCTCTACGAGCAGTACTTC
CASSLSRVHLYEQYF
>14|TRBV29-1|-|TRBJ2-3|once
TGCAGCGTCTCACCCCTTAGGGGATGGGATACGCAGTATTTT
CSVSPLRGWDTQYF
>17|TRBV7-3|-|TRBJ2-6|-
TGTGCCAGCAGCTTATATGGGGCGAGCTCTGGGGCCAACGTCCTGACTTTC
CASSLYGASSGANVLTF
>15|TRBV30|-|TRBJ1-1|-
TGTGCCTGGACTCCCACAGGTGGCCAATGGACTGAAGCTTTCTTT
CAWTPTGGQWTEAFF
>14|TRBV5-1|TRBD1|TRBJ1-2|-
TGCGCCAGCAGCTCAGGACAGGGGGCTCGAGGCTACACCTTC
CASSSGQGARGYTF
>14|TRBV5-5|-|TRBJ1-2|once
TGTGCCAGCAGCGAGCCCGGGGCTAACTATGGCTACACCTTC
CASSEPGANYGYTF
>13|TRBV19|TRBD1|TRBJ1-2|-
TGTGCCAGTAGCCGGGACAGCTTATTGGGCTACACCTTC
CASSRDSLLGYTF
>12|TRBV24-1|-|TRBJ2-2|few
TGTGCCACCAGCTCTTCGACCGGGGAGCTGTTTTTT
CATSSSTGELFF
>13|TRBV12-3/TRBV12-4|-|TRBJ2-5|-
TGTGCCAGCAGTTTGGGGGCCCGAGAGACCCAGTACTTC
CASSLGARETQYF
>13|TRBV30|TRBD1|TRBJ1-2|-
TGTGCCGGAGAGGACAGGACGACCTATGGCTACACCTTC
CAGEDRTTYGYTF
>16|TRBV24-1|TRBD2|TRBJ2-3|-
TGTGCCACCAGTGATTTGCGGGGGAGGGGCACAGATACGCAGTATTTT
CATSDLRGRGTDTQYF
>19|TRBV5-6|TRBD2|TRBJ2-5|-
TGTGCCAGCAGTCCTCGGAGGGCTAGCGGGGGGTTCCCTCGAGGCCTAGAACACTTC
CASSPRRASGGFPRGLEHF
>17|TRBV2|TRBD1|TRBJ2-6|-
TGTGCCAGCAGAGTCGGACAGGTCTCCTCTGGGGCCAACGTCCTGACTTTC
CASRVGQVSSGANVLTF
>15|TRBV18|-|TRBJ2-2|-
TGTGCCAGCTCATCACTGTCGATAGACACCGGGGAGCTGTTTTTT
CASSSLSIDTGELFF
>15|TRBV10-3|TRBD2|TRBJ2-1|-
TGTGCCATCAGGTTTAGCGGGGGGGCCCACAATGAGCAGTTCTTC
CAIRFSGGAHNEQFF
>13|TRBV5-1|-|TRBJ2-1|-
TGCGCCAGCGGGCGGACTAACGACAATGAGCAGTTCTTC
CASGRTNDNEQFF
>15|TRBV28|-|TRBJ1-2|-
TGTGCCAGCAAAGGTCAGAGGCAGTCGAGGTATGGCTACACCTTC
CASKGQRQSRYGYTF
>14|TRBV3-1/TRBV3-2|TRBD1|TRBJ2-5|-
TGTGCCAGCAGCCACGGACAGGGACAAGAGACCCAGTACTTC
CASSHGQGQETQYF
>15|TRBV5-4|TRBD1|TRBJ2-3|-
TGTGCCAGCAGCAACGGGGACAGGGCCACAGATACGCAGTATTTT
CASSNGDRATDTQYF